This T cell receptor beta chain was identified in a study of cytomegalovirus exposure and HLA in healthy donors. Study-wide results and caveats: Trimming of TCR beta V- and J-genes showed a link, identified in a later analysis, to a missense DCLRE1C variant. The listing of roughly 160 TCR beta chains classed them as cytomegalovirus-associated.

The CDR3 is 14 amino acids. V gave up 8 bases and J gave up 1 base; unmatched junction bases: 7. In germline, CDR1 is MNHEY, CDR2 SVGAGI. The PCR was carried out with 60 Vbeta primers and 13 Jbeta primers. TCRdb keeps only in-frame clones here, not all; method: immunoSEQ multiplex PCR. This sample carries approximately 260,000 clones, 84% of them seen once, and the ten largest clones take 1.5% to 2.5%. This clone was seen only once. As yet, its antigen is unknown. The V call is TRBV6-5, the J call TRBJ2-5; TRBD2 matches 7 bases. The clonotype was recovered from a middle-aged woman in good health and CMV-seropositive. Material: PBMCs. This CDR3 reads CASSKAGLQETQYF. Written as DNA, the CDR3 is TGTGCCAGCTCAAAAGCGGGACTCCAAGAGACCCAGTACTTC.